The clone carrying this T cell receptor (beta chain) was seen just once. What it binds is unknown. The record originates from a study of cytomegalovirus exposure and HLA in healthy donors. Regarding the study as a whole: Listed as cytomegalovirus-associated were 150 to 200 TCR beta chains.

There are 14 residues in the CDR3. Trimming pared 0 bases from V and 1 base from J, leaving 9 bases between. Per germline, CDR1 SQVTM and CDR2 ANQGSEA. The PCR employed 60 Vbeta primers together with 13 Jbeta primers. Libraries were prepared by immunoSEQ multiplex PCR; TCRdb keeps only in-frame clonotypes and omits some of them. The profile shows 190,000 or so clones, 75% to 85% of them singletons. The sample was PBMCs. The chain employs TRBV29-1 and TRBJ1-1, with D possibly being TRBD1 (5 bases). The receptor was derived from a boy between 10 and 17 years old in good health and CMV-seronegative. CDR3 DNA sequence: TGCAGCGTTGAAGATCACAGGAAGAACACTGAAGCTTTCTTT. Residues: CSVEDHRKNTEAFF.